A selection of T cell receptor beta chains follows, all from one sample in a study of spatial heterogeneity in lung cancer. TCRdb used MiXCR to reprocess the 5' RACE reads, holding one entry per CDR3 protein. This sample has 45,000 to 55,000 distinct CDR3 sequences; less than 5.5% occur once, and the top ten carry roughly 10%. Sequenced material: PBMCs, taken at surgery. The origin of the receptors is a male donor with early-stage non-small cell lung cancer. Both conserved end residues are part of each CDR3. A D gene is named only where the DNA matches it firmly. Clone size is given for some rows only: seen once, a few or many times, or a class if the clone is expanded.

-	many	TRBJ2-7	TRBV7-2	TGTGCCAGCAGCTCACAGGGTGGAGGCTACGAGCAGTACTTC	CASSSQGGGYEQYF
TRBD1	many	TRBJ1-5	TRBV6-5	TGTGCCAGCAGTAGACAGGGGAGCAATCAGCCCCAGCATTTT	CASSRQGSNQPQHF
-	many	TRBJ2-1	TRBV9	TGTGCCAGCAGCGTAGCCTTGAGGGCGGGCGACAATGAGCAGTTCTTC	CASSVALRAGDNEQFF
TRBD1	many	TRBJ2-7	TRBV12-3/TRBV12-4	TGTGCCAGCAGTTTTACAGGGGTCGAGCAGTACTTC	CASSFTGVEQYF
-	few	TRBJ2-1	TRBV18	TGTGCCAGCTCACACACCCCGGCGGGGAGAGCGAACGATGAGCAGTTCTTC	CASSHTPAGRANDEQFF
-	many	TRBJ2-3	TRBV5-4	TGTGCCAGCAGATTCGCTACGGGAGATACGCAGTATTTT	CASRFATGDTQYF
-	many	TRBJ2-5	TRBV7-2	TGTGCCAGCAGCCGCGATGGCGTGAGCGCGGGGCAAGAGACCCAGTACTTC	CASSRDGVSAGQETQYF
-	many	TRBJ1-1	TRBV9	TGTGCCAGCAGCGCCCACGCGTGGGACCGCTCGAACACTGAAGCTTTCTTT	CASSAHAWDRSNTEAFF
TRBD1	many	TRBJ1-6	TRBV11-1	TGTGCCAGCAGCGCTCAGCGGGACAGATCACCCCTCCACTTT	CASSAQRDRSPLHF
-	many	TRBJ2-7	TRBV6-2/TRBV6-3	TGTGCCAGCAGTTACGCAGGGGCCTACGAGCAGTACTTC	CASSYAGAYEQYF
-	-	TRBJ2-7	TRBV14	TGTGCCAGCAGCCAAGGACTAGCCTACGAGCAGTACTTC	CASSQGLAYEQYF
-	many	TRBJ1-2	TRBV29-1	TGCAGCGTTGAAAGCAGGGGTGGATATGGCTACACCTTC	CSVESRGGYGYTF
TRBD1	many	TRBJ2-4	TRBV27	TGTGCCAGCAGTTTAACCGGGACAGGGGAAAACATTCAGTACTTC	CASSLTGTGENIQYF
TRBD2	many	TRBJ2-7	TRBV6-2/TRBV6-3	TGTGCCAGCAGCCGGGGGACTAGCGGGAGCTCCTACGAGCAGTACTTC	CASSRGTSGSSYEQYF
TRBD2	many	TRBJ2-3	TRBV27	TGTGCCAGCAGGATGTGGGGGGGAGGCACAGATACGCAGTATTTT	CASRMWGGGTDTQYF
-	many	TRBJ2-7	TRBV21-1	TGTGCCAGCAGCAAAGAGAGAAGGAGGCGGGCCTACGAGCAGTACTTC	CASSKERRRRAYEQYF
-	many	TRBJ2-1	TRBV2	TGTGCCAGCAGTGGACGGGGCGGGCCAGAGAATGAGCAGTTCTTC	CASSGRGGPENEQFF
-	many	TRBJ2-2	TRBV12-3/TRBV12-4	TGTGCCAGCAGTTCCATAGGAGCGGAGCTGTTTTTT	CASSSIGAELFF